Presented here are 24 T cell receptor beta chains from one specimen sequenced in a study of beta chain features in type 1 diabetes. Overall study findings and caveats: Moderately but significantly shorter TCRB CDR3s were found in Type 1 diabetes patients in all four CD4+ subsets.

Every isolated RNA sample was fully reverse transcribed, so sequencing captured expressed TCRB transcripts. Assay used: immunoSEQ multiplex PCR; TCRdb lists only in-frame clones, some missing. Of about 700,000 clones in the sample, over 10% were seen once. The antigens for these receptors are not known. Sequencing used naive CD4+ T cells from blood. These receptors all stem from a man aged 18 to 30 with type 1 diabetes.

CDR3 sequence (DNA): TGTGCCAGCAGCCCCCCACACGGGACTAGCGGGAAAGAGACCCAGTACTTC. It specifies CASSPPHGTSGKETQYF. V and J are TRBV28 and TRBJ2-5; TRBD2 matches 13 bases. V lost 6 bases to trimming and J lost 3 bases; unmatched junction nucleotides: 10. The CDR3 contains 17 residues. CDR1 and CDR2 (germline): MDHEN, SYDVKM.

The DNA of the CDR3 is TGTGCCAGCAGCTACGGACAGGGATCAAGGGGCTACACCTTC. This encodes CASSYGQGSRGYTF. V usage is TRBV7-9 and J usage is TRBJ1-2; 8 nucleotides agree with TRBD1. Trimming took 4 bases from V and 8 from J; bases not matched to a gene: 9. The CDR3 is made up of 14 amino acids. Germline values: CDR1 SEHNR, CDR2 FQNEAQ (reference sequence).

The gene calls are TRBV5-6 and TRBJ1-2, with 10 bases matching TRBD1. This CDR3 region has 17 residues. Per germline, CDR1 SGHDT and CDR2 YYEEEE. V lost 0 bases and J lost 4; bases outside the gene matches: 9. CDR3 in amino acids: CASSLGGTGALIYGYTF. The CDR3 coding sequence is TGTGCCAGCAGCTTGGGAGGGACAGGGGCCCTCATCTATGGCTACACCTTC.

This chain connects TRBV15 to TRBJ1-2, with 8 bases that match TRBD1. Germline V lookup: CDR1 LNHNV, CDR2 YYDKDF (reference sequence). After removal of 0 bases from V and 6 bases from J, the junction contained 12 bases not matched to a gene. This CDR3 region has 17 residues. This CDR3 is CATSRDIGAGGMDGYTF. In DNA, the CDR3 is TGTGCCACCAGCAGAGATATAGGCGCAGGGGGCATGGATGGCTACACCTTC.

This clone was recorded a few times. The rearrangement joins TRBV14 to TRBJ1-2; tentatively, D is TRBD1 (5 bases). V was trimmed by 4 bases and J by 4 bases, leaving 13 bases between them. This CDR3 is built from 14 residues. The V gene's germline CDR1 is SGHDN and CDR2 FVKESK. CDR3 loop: CASSRARASYGYTF. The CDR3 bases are TGTGCCAGCAGCCGGGCCAGGGCCAGCTATGGCTACACCTTC.

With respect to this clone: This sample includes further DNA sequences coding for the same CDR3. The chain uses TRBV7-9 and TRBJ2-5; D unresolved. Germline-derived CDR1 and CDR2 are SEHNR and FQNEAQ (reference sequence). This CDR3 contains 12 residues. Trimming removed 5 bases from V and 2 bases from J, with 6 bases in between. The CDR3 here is CASSRTQETQYF. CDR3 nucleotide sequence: TGTGCCAGCAGCCGCACTCAAGAGACCCAGTACTTC.

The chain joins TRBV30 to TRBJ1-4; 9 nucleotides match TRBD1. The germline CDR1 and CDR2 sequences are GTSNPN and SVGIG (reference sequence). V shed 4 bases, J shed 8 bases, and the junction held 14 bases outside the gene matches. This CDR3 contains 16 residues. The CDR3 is CAWTGTGPQAREKLFF. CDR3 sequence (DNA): TGTGCCTGGACCGGGACAGGGCCTCAAGCTCGGGAAAAACTGTTTTTT.

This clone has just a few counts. For the CDR3, the DNA is TGCAGCGTTGAAGATCGAAGCAGGGGAAATGAGAATGGCTACACCTTC. Translation gives CSVEDRSRGNENGYTF. The chain carries TRBV29-1 and TRBJ1-2, with D possibly matching TRBD1 (6 bases). The germline V gene has CDR1 SQVTM and CDR2 ANQGSEA. The V end was cut by 0 bases, the J end by 6 bases, with 20 bases between. This CDR3 has 16 residues.

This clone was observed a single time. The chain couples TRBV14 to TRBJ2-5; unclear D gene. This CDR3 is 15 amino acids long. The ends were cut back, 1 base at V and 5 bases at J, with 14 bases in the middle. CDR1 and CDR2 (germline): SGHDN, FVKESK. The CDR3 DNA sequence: TGTGCCAGCAGCCAAGTAAGCTTTACGATGGAGACCCAGTACTTC. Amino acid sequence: CASSQVSFTMETQYF.

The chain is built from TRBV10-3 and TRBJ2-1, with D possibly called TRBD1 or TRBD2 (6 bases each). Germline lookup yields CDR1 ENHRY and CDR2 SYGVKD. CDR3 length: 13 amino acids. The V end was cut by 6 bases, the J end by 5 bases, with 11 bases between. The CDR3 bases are TGTGCCATCAGCTCGGGGGCGAACAATGAGCAGTTCTTC. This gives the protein CAISSGANNEQFF.

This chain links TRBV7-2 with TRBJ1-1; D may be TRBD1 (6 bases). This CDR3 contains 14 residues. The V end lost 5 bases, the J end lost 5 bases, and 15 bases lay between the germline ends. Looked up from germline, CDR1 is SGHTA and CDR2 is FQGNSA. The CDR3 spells CASSLAGVRTEAFF. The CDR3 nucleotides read TGTGCCAGCAGCCTCGCAGGGGTGAGGACTGAAGCTTTCTTT.

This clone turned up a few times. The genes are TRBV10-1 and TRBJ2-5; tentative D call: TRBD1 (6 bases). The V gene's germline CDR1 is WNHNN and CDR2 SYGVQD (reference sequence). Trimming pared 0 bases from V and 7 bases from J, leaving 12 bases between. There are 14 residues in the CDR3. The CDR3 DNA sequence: TGCGCCAGCAGTGAGTCGACCCAGGGGAGGACCCAGTACTTC. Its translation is CASSESTQGRTQYF.

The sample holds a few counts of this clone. CDR3 nucleotide sequence: TGTGCCAGCAGCGGCTGGACAGGGGGTGGTGGCGAGACCCAGTACTTC. Its protein is CASSGWTGGGGETQYF. The chain has TRBV9 and TRBJ2-5, with TRBD1 identical over 10 bases. The ends lost 3 bases at V and 5 bases at J; junction bases unmatched: 10. The germline gives CDR1 SGDLS, CDR2 YYNGEE. CDR3 length: 16 residues.

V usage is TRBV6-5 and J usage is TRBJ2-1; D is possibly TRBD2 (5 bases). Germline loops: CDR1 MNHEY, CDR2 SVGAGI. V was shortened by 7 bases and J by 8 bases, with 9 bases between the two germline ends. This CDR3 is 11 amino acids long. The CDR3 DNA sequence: TGTGCCAGCACCACGGGGTATGAGCAGTTCTTC. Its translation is CASTTGYEQFF.

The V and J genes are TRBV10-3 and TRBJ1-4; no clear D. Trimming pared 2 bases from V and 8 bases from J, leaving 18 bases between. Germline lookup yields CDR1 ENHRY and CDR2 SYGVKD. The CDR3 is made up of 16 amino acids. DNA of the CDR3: TGTGCCATCAGTGAGGGCGACACCGACCTAGAGGAAAAACTGTTTTTT. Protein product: CAISEGDTDLEEKLFF.

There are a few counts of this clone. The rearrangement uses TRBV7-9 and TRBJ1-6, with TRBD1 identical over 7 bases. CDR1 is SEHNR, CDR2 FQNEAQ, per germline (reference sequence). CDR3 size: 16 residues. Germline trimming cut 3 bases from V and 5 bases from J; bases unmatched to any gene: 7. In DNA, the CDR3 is TGTGCCAGCAGCTTTAGCGCGACAGGGAATAATTCACCCCTCCACTTT. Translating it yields CASSFSATGNNSPLHF.

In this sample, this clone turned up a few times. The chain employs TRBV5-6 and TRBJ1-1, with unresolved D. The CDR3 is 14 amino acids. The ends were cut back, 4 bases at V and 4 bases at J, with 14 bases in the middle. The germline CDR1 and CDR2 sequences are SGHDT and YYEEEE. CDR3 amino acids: CASSRGREGTEAFF. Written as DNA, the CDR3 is TGTGCCAGCAGCCGAGGAAGGGAGGGCACTGAAGCTTTCTTT.

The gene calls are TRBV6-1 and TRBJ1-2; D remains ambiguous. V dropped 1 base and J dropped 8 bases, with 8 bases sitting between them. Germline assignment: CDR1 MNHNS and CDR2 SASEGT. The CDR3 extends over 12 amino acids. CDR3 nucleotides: TGTGCCAGCAGTGAAGGGTTGCGAGGCTACACCTTC. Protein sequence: CASSEGLRGYTF.

The CDR3 DNA sequence: TGTGCCGGACCGGACAGGGAGGCGATTAACACCGGGGAGCTGTTTTTT. It codes for CAGPDREAINTGELFF. The V gene is TRBV27, the J gene TRBJ2-2; 8 bases are a match to TRBD1. Germline V CDR1 and CDR2: MNHEY, SMNVEV (reference sequence). The CDR3 runs to 16 residues. V was clipped by 11 bases and J by 2 bases; unmatched bases: 13.

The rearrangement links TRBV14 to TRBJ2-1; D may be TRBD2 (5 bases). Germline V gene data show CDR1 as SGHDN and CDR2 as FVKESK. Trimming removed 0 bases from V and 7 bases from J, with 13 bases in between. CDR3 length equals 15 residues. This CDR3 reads CASSQDADYRNEQFF. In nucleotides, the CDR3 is TGTGCCAGCAGCCAAGATGCCGACTACCGTAATGAGCAGTTCTTC.

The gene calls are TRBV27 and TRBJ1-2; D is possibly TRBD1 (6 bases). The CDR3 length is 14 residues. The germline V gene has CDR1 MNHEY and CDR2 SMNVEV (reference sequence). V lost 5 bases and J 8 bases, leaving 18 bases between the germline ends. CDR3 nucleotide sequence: TGTGCCAGCAGTGCGCTCGGGGGCACCTGGGGCTACACCTTC. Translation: CASSALGGTWGYTF.

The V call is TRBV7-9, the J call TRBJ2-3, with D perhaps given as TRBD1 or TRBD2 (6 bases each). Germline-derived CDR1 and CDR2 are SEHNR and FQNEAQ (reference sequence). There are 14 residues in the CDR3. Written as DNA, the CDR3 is TGTGCTAGCCATCGGGGGCCTTACACAGATACGCAGTATTTT. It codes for CASHRGPYTDTQYF.

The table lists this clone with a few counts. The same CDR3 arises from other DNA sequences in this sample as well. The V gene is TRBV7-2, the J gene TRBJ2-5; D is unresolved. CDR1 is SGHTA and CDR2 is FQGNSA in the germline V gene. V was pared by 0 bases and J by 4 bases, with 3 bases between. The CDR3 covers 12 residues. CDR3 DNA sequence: TGTGCCAGCAGCTTAGCAAGAGAGACCCAGTACTTC. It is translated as CASSLARETQYF. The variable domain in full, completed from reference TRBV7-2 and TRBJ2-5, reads GAGVSQSPSNKVTEKGKDVELRCDPISGHTALYWYRQSLGQGLEFLIYFQGNSAPDKSGLPSDRFSAERTGGSVSTLTIQRTQQEDSAVYLCASSLARETQYFGPGTRLLVL.

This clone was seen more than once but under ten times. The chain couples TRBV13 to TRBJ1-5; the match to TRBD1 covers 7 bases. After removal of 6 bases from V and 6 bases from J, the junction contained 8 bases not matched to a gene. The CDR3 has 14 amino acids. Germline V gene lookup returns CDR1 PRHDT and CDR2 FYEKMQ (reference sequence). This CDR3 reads CASSSGGGIQPQHF. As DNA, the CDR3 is TGTGCCAGCAGTTCAGGGGGGGGCATTCAGCCCCAGCATTTT.